Each of the 3 T cell receptor beta chains below was sequenced from the same sample in a study of T cell repertoires in cytomegalovirus infection. One entry per CDR3 protein, called by TCRdb with MiXCR from the reads. Here the sample spans some 560,000 distinct CDR3 sequences, over 35% being singletons. The antigens for these receptors are not known. The material sequenced was cultured PBMCs, taken from culture after CMV antigen stimulation. The receptors originated from a human donor in good health (CMV status not recorded). Some clones in this sample may be carry-over from other donors' samples.

This clonotype showed up just a few times. The chain is built from TRBV7-2 and TRBJ2-3; a possible D gene is TRBD1 (6 bases). In germline, CDR1 is SGHTA, CDR2 FQGNSA. The CDR3 extends over 14 amino acids. The ends were cut back, 5 bases at V and 10 bases at J, with 19 bases in the middle. The CDR3 coding sequence is TGTGCCAGCAGCCTTTCTCACACAGGGTTGGCGCAGTATTTT. Translated: CASSLSHTGLAQYF.

This clonotype was seen once. The genes are TRBV7-6 and TRBJ1-5, with D tentatively TRBD1 (5 bases). Germline V CDR1 and CDR2: SGHVS, FNYEAQ. The germline V and J ends were trimmed by 5 bases and 0 bases, with 17 bases remaining between them. The CDR3 totals 17 residues. The CDR3 DNA reads TGTGCCAGCAGCCTTGGGACCGGTCACTATAGCAATCAGCCCCAGCATTTT. Translated: CASSLGTGHYSNQPQHF. Looking up the rest from reference TRBV7-6 and TRBJ1-5 gives the full variable domain: GAGVSQSPRYKVTKRGQDVALRCDPISGHVSLYWYRQALGQGPEFLTYFNYEAQQDKSGLPNDRFSAERPEGSISTLTIQRTEQRDSAMYRCASSLGTGHYSNQPQHFGDGTRLSIL.

Comments on this clonotype: The junction departs from germline at one end; a sequencing error may be responsible. This chain links TRBV7-2 with TRBJ2-2, with TRBD2 matching over 11 bases. Germline V lookup: CDR1 SGHTA, CDR2 FQGNSA. The CDR3 totals 16 residues. The CDR3 bases are TGTGTCAGCAGCTTCGGACTAGCGGGGAACACCGGGGAGCTGTTTTTT. As protein: CVSSFGLAGNTGELFF.